The TCR beta chain under discussion was sequenced for a study of cytomegalovirus exposure and HLA in healthy donors. V shed 1 base and J 4 bases; nucleotides not matched to a gene: 4. The CDR3 totals 15 residues. Germline V gives CDR1 LNHDA, CDR2 SQIVND (reference sequence). Researchers ran the PCR with 60 Vbeta and 13 Jbeta primers. Repertoires were generated with immunoSEQ multiplex PCR, while TCRdb's copy carries only in-frame clones and drops some. Of some 38,000 clones listed, about 53% are singletons. The gene calls are TRBV19 and TRBJ2-1; TRBD2 agrees at 7 bases. The sample was PBMCs. This receptor was taken from a woman between 35 and 50 years old in good health and CMV-seropositive. The CDR3 DNA follows: TGTGCCAGTAGTATAGGAACTAGCGCTTACAATGAGCAGTTCTTC. Protein product: CASSIGTSAYNEQFF.